This T cell receptor beta chain originates from a study of blood T cells in healthy people across ages. Then a second PCR, running roughly 6 to 11 cycles, was carried out with a sample-barcoded 5' primer and a J-beta primer mix. From the 5' RACE reads, TCRdb called clonotypes with MiXCR, one entry per CDR3 protein. The sample lists hundreds of thousands of distinct CDR3 sequences, over 20% seen once, with 3.5% to 4% in the top ten. This clonotype was detected a few times. The specimen sequenced was blood. This TCR derives from a man aged 70-80 years in good health.

The CDR3 DNA sequence: TGTGCCAGCAGCGTAAGACAGGGGGCCTACGAGCAGTACTTC. Its translation is CASSVRQGAYEQYF. The chain recombines TRBV9 with TRBJ2-5, with 9 bases that match TRBD1. The J call may be wrong; the DNA end is better matched by TRBJ2-7. The V gene's germline CDR1 is SGDLS and CDR2 YYNGEE. This CDR3 is 14 amino acids long.